Detailed here is one T cell receptor (beta chain). Its specificity is not known. Assay: immunoSEQ multiplex PCR; the TCRdb copy retains only in-frame clones and omits some. The table has 200,000 to 300,000 clones, around 87% seen once; the top ten hold around a tenth. The data stem from a study of Ad26.COV2.S vaccination and SARS-CoV-2 variants. For the study at large: The donor was enrolled in the Ad26.COV2.S arm of the COV1001 trial. Overall study findings and caveats: Ad26.COV2.S recipients had broader spike-specific TCRs (P = 0.0014).

The treatment is: roughly 20 received Ad26.COV2.S at low or high dose, single or two shots; about 5 received placebo; per-sample allocation not given. Sampling happened 63 days after the first vaccine or placebo injection. In Boston, the donor was an adult between 18-55 years of age. SARS-CoV-2 spike from the Wuhan strain was encoded by the vaccine, an Ad26 vector. The V gene lost 5 bases and the J gene lost 0 bases, with 17 bases spanning the gap. The V gene's germline CDR1 is MNHNY and CDR2 SVGAGI (reference sequence). The CDR3 covers 17 residues. The chain has TRBV6-6 and TRBJ1-3; D gene uncertain. Material: peripheral blood, obtained in a trial of Ad26.COV2.S vaccine versus placebo. The source is a person aged 18-60 years who received the Ad26.COV2.S COVID-19 vaccine or a placebo. The CDR3 region is CASSLKGLKHSGNTIYF. The CDR3 DNA follows: TGTGCCAGCAGTCTGAAAGGGCTCAAACACTCTGGAAACACCATATATTTT.